The 24 T cell receptor beta chains presented below share a single source sample, sequenced in a study of OX40 agonist ivuxolimab in advanced cancers. TCRdb's table, derived via immunoSEQ multiplex PCR, lists solely in-frame clones and lacks some. The table includes tens of thousands of clones, roughly 92% detected once. Here the sequenced sample was CD4+ or CD8+ T cells sorted from blood, taken in a trial of the OX40 agonist ivuxolimab. These receptors were taken from an adult with an advanced solid tumor such as melanoma, head and neck, liver or kidney cancer.

The chain couples TRBV29-1 to TRBJ2-5; TRBD2 matches 7 bases. Germline V gene sequence: CDR1 SQVTM, CDR2 ANQGSEA. The CDR3 contains 14 residues. Trimming at V came to 3 bases and at J to 2 bases, leaving 6 bases not matched to a gene. The CDR3 reads CSVEAGEVQETQYF. The CDR3 DNA sequence: TGCAGCGTTGAGGCGGGAGAGGTGCAAGAGACCCAGTACTTC.

Written as DNA, the CDR3 is TGTGCCACCAGCCCCTTATCCCGATCTGAAGCTTTCTTT. This translates into CATSPLSRSEAFF. This chain links TRBV15 with TRBJ1-1; D remains ambiguous. Germline V gene data show CDR1 as LNHNV and CDR2 as YYDKDF (reference sequence). The CDR3 spans 13 residues. V lost 5 bases to trimming and J lost 6 bases, with 13 bases between them.

CDR3 region: CASSLPGRLNTEAFF. The CDR3 DNA reads TGTGCCAGCAGTTTGCCTGGACGGTTGAACACTGAAGCTTTCTTT. The chain links TRBV28 to TRBJ1-1; no firm D call. Deletions cut 3 bases from V and 0 bases from J, with 11 bases between. Germline V gene lookup returns CDR1 MDHEN and CDR2 SYDVKM. This CDR3 has 15 amino acids.

As concerns this clone: The sample contains more than one DNA sequence encoding this CDR3. The chain joins TRBV19 to TRBJ1-1; 9 nucleotides align to TRBD1. J lost 0 bases, V lost 5 bases, and 4 bases had no gene match. Germline assignment: CDR1 LNHDA and CDR2 SQIVND (reference sequence). This CDR3 spans 15 amino acids. This chain's CDR3 is CASSPGQGMNTEAFF. CDR3 in DNA: TGTGCCAGTAGTCCGGGACAGGGAATGAACACTGAAGCTTTCTTT.

This rearrangement joins TRBV5-1 to TRBJ1-3; 11 bases map to TRBD1. The CDR3 runs 16 residues. Germline-derived CDR1 and CDR2 are SGHRS and YFSETQ. Trimming cost V 4 bases and J 4 bases; bases outside gene matches: 7. This chain's CDR3 is CASSTGQGARGNTIYF. The CDR3 bases are TGCGCCAGCAGCACCGGACAGGGGGCGAGGGGAAACACCATATATTTT.

The J gene is TRBJ1-1, the V gene TRBV5-1; D gene uncertain. V was cut by 2 bases and J by 0 bases, with 8 bases left in between. Germline V gene sequence: CDR1 SGHRS, CDR2 YFSETQ. CDR3 size: 14 residues. CDR3 sequence (DNA): TGCGCCAGCAGCTTCCGGGCGTTGAACACTGAAGCTTTCTTT. Translating gives CASSFRALNTEAFF. The full variable domain, completed using reference TRBV5-1 and TRBJ1-1, is KAGVTQTPRYLIKTRGQQVTLSCSPISGHRSVSWYQQTPGQGLQFLFEYFSETQRNKGNFPGRFSGRQFSNSRSEMNVSTLELGDSALYLCASSFRALNTEAFFGQGTRLTVV.

The chain links TRBV27 to TRBJ2-3; the match to TRBD2 covers 11 bases. Trimming took 6 bases from V and 2 from J; bases not matched to a gene: 4. This CDR3 is 15 amino acids long. Germline CDR1 and CDR2: MNHEY and SMNVEV (reference sequence). Here the CDR3 DNA reads TGTGCCAGCAGGCTAGCGGGGGGTTACACAGATACGCAGTATTTT. Residues: CASRLAGGYTDTQYF.

The chain joins TRBV27 to TRBJ1-5; D perhaps matches TRBD1 (6 bases). The CDR3 totals 12 residues. Germline CDR1 and CDR2: MNHEY and SMNVEV (reference sequence). The ends were cut back, 5 bases at V and 6 bases at J, with 8 bases in the middle. CDR3 DNA sequence: TGTGCCAGCAGTCAGGGGACTCAGCCCCAGCATTTT. It is translated as CASSQGTQPQHF.

The chain is built from TRBV6-9 and TRBJ2-3; 11 bases are shared with TRBD2. Germline V lookup: CDR1 MNHGY, CDR2 SVAAGI. The CDR3 totals 15 residues. V shed 6 bases and J 1 base; nucleotides not matched to a gene: 3. CDR3 region: CASRILAGGTDTQYF. CDR3 nucleotides: TGTGCCAGCAGGATACTAGCGGGGGGCACAGATACGCAGTATTTT.

This chain connects TRBV27 to TRBJ2-3; TRBD2 might be the D (5 bases). Germline CDR1 reads MNHEY; CDR2 reads SMNVEV (reference sequence). The CDR3 is 14 residues long. Trimming took off 5 bases at V and 6 bases at J, with 15 bases between the two ends. The CDR3 coding sequence is TGTGCCAGCAGTCCAAGGACTTATATGGATACGCAGTATTTT. Its translation is CASSPRTYMDTQYF.

The chain joins TRBV27 to TRBJ2-1; D unclear. V was trimmed by 2 bases and J by 9 bases, leaving 8 bases between them. This CDR3 is built from 12 residues. Germline CDR1 MNHEY, CDR2 SMNVEV (reference sequence). CDR3 amino acids: CASSLIGIEQFF. In DNA, the CDR3 is TGTGCCAGCAGTTTAATAGGGATTGAGCAGTTCTTC.

The chain combines TRBV28 with TRBJ2-1; 8 positions agree with TRBD2. The CDR3 length is 15 residues. Germline trimming cut 3 bases from V and 6 bases from J; bases unmatched to any gene: 7. In germline, CDR1 is MDHEN, CDR2 SYDVKM. CDR3 region: CASSLPGGAFNEQFF. For the CDR3, the DNA is TGTGCCAGCAGTTTGCCCGGGGGGGCTTTCAATGAGCAGTTCTTC.

The chain recombines TRBV11-2 with TRBJ2-7; 8 bases line up with TRBD1. The CDR3 extends over 16 amino acids. V shed 2 bases and J 3 bases; nucleotides not matched to a gene: 9. From germline, CDR1 is SGHAT and CDR2 FQNNGV. CDR3 in amino acids: CASSLIIGTGDYEQYF. The CDR3 DNA sequence: TGTGCCAGCAGCTTAATTATCGGGACAGGTGACTACGAGCAGTACTTC.

The J gene is TRBJ1-1, the V gene TRBV7-8; 7 bases map to TRBD1. V lost 6 bases and J lost 6; bases outside the gene matches: 7. CDR1 is SGHVS, CDR2 FQNEAQ, per germline. The CDR3 contains 13 residues. CDR3 coding DNA: TGTGCCAGCAGTGCGACAGGGAGATCTGAAGCTTTCTTT. This sequence encodes CASSATGRSEAFF.

The genes are TRBV7-9 and TRBJ1-4, with 8 bases identical to TRBD1. This CDR3 is built from 16 residues. Germline lookup yields CDR1 SEHNR and CDR2 FQNEAQ (reference sequence). Trimming removed 6 bases from V and 3 bases from J; junction bases left unmatched: 9. The chain's CDR3 is CASSPGGVAANEKLFF. DNA for the CDR3: TGTGCCAGCAGTCCAGGGGGCGTCGCGGCTAATGAAAAACTGTTTTTT.

The sample holds one count of this clone. This rearrangement joins TRBV9 to TRBJ1-1; D is perhaps TRBD1 (5 bases). In germline, CDR1 is SGDLS, CDR2 YYNGEE. Trimming took off 1 base at V and 4 bases at J, with 23 bases between the two ends. This CDR3 comprises 18 residues. In nucleotides, the CDR3 is TGTGCCAGCAGCGTATCAACAGGACCATTCCTTGAGGGCACTGAAGCTTTCTTT. Translating gives CASSVSTGPFLEGTEAFF.

This chain uses TRBV11-2 with TRBJ2-5; no clear D. The CDR3 is 16 residues long. V was pared by 5 bases and J by 1 base, with 17 bases between. Germline values: CDR1 SGHAT, CDR2 FQNNGV. This chain's CDR3 is CASSGRSDQVQETQYF. The CDR3 DNA is TGTGCCAGCAGCGGCCGGTCGGATCAGGTCCAAGAGACCCAGTACTTC.

This chain joins TRBV5-6 and TRBJ1-5; TRBD1 is a possible D gene (5 bases). Trimming stripped 2 bases from V and 5 bases from J, with 14 bases between. From germline, CDR1 is SGHDT and CDR2 YYEEEE. The CDR3 extends over 15 amino acids. CDR3 sequence (DNA): TGTGCCAGCAGCTTCGCTCCGGGGGTACATCAGCCCCAGCATTTT. Translated: CASSFAPGVHQPQHF.

The V call is TRBV28, the J call TRBJ1-2; D is perhaps TRBD1 (6 bases). The CDR3 sequence is 14 residues long. CDR1 is MDHEN and CDR2 is SYDVKM in the germline V gene. Deletions cut 6 bases from V and 4 bases from J, with 15 bases between. Here the CDR3 reads CASRLQGFIYGYTF. CDR3 DNA: TGTGCCAGCAGATTACAGGGTTTTATCTATGGCTACACCTTC.

The chain links TRBV6-4 to TRBJ1-1, with D possibly TRBD1 on 6 matching bases. V was shortened by 2 bases and J by 4 bases, with 17 bases between the two germline ends. CDR1 and CDR2 (germline): MRHNA, SNTAGT. The CDR3 runs to 16 residues. The CDR3 bases are TGTGCCAGCAGTGACGGGGGCAGGGGCTCTGGCACTGAAGCTTTCTTT. Protein product: CASSDGGRGSGTEAFF.

The rearrangement joins TRBV7-8 to TRBJ2-7; no clear D. There are 14 residues in the CDR3. Germline CDR1 reads SGHVS; CDR2 reads FQNEAQ. V lost 4 bases, J lost 3 bases, and 13 bases lay in between. The CDR3 nucleotides are TGTGCCAGCAGCTCTGGCCAAACTTACTACGAGCAGTACTTC. Amino acid sequence: CASSSGQTYYEQYF.

The chain links TRBV28 to TRBJ2-1, with D maybe TRBD2 (6 bases). V was pared by 5 bases and J by 9 bases, with 17 bases between. The CDR3 runs 14 residues. CDR1 MDHEN and CDR2 SYDVKM come from the germline V gene. The CDR3 coding sequence is TGTGCCAGCAGTCCCCCGGCTAGCGTAGGTGAGCAGTTCTTC. This translates into CASSPPASVGEQFF.

J is TRBJ1-1 and V is TRBV19; D remains ambiguous. This CDR3 is built from 10 residues. The germline gives CDR1 LNHDA, CDR2 SQIVND (reference sequence). Between the trimmed V and J ends, which lost 4 bases and 11 bases, there was a span of 8 bases. CDR3 protein: CASSTYRAFF. DNA for the CDR3: TGTGCCAGTAGTACGTACCGGGCTTTCTTT.

This chain joins TRBV9 and TRBJ1-1; TRBD1 matches at 9 bases. This CDR3 is built from 13 residues. The V segment lost 3 bases and the J segment 4 bases; nucleotides outside the gene matches: 1. Germline CDR1 is SGDLS and CDR2 is YYNGEE. CDR3 loop: CASSATGGTEAFF. The CDR3 DNA is TGTGCCAGCAGCGCGACAGGGGGCACTGAAGCTTTCTTT.